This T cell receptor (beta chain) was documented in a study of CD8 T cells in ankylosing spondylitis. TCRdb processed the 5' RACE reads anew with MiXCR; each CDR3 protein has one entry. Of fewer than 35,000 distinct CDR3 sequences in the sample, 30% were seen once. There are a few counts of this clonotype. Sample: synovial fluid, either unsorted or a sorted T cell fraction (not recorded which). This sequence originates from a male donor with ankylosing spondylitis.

The CDR3 reads CASSGGGFNTGELFF. The CDR3 DNA reads TGTGCCAGCAGCGGGGGTGGGTTCAACACCGGGGAGCTGTTTTTT. V is TRBV5-4 and J is TRBJ2-2, with D tentatively TRBD1 or TRBD2 (5 bases each). The V end was cut by 4 bases, the J end by 2 bases, with 12 bases between. Germline V gene lookup returns CDR1 SGHNT and CDR2 YYREEE (reference sequence). The CDR3 contains 15 residues.